These 18 T cell receptor beta chains came from one sample sequenced in a study of T cells in Graves' hyperthyroidism and ophthalmopathy. Template material for amplifying TCR beta CDR3 regions consisted of RNA transcripts. HTBI primers were the set used in a first-round RT-PCR of the TCR CDR3. TCRdb passed the multiplex PCR reads through MiXCR, listing each CDR3 protein once. The sample contains around 340,000 distinct CDR3 sequences, around a sixth of which appear only once. The sample comprised blood. Receptors originate from a woman between 45 and 65 years old with Graves' hyperthyroidism.

The chain employs TRBV10-2 and TRBJ2-7; no definite D call. The germline V gene encodes CDR1 WSHSY and CDR2 SAAADI. The CDR3 is 13 amino acids. Trimming took 4 bases from V and 1 from J, leaving 8 bases between them. CDR3 nucleotide sequence: TGCGCCAGCAGTGGAGGCGCTTCCTACGAGCAGTACGTC. The encoded protein is CASSGGASYEQYV.

This clonotype was seen more than once but under ten times. The junction and the germline gene differ at one end; a read error may be behind it. This chain joins TRBV28 and TRBJ2-7, with a weak D call TRBD2 (6 bases). This CDR3 is built from 12 residues. Germline values: CDR1 MDHEN, CDR2 SYDVKM. CDR3 sequence: CAGSLGGYEQYF. The CDR3 DNA reads TGTGCCGGCAGTTTAGGAGGGTACGAGCAGTACTTC.

This clonotype has a handful of counts. The CDR3 sequence is CASNRDRVRSEAFF. DNA for the CDR3: TGTGCCAGCAACAGGGACAGGGTACGTTCTGAAGCTTTCTTT. The V and J genes are TRBV6-1 and TRBJ1-1, with TRBD1 matching over 9 bases. The CDR3 runs to 14 residues. The V gene's germline CDR1 is MNHNS and CDR2 SASEGT. J lost 6 bases, V lost 7 bases, and 9 bases had no gene match.

The J gene is TRBJ2-5, the V gene TRBV12-3 or TRBV12-4; D is unclear. V gave up 6 bases and J gave up 5 bases, with 16 bases separating them. The CDR3 consists of 14 residues. The CDR3 here is CASRLTEGRETQYF. In DNA, the CDR3 is TGTGCCAGCAGATTAACCGAAGGGCGGGAGACCCAGTACTTC.

CDR3 sequence reads: CASSLWEGNTEAFF. CDR3 bases: TGTGCCAGCAGCTTATGGGAGGGGAACACTGAAGCTTTCTTT. This chain joins TRBV7-2 and TRBJ1-1; D not certain. Germline loops: CDR1 SGHTA, CDR2 FQGNSA. The CDR3 is 14 amino acids. Trimming left V 2 bases short and J 1 base short, with 8 bases between.

There are many counts of this clonotype. V is TRBV6-1 and J is TRBJ1-1, with D unclear. Germline-derived CDR1 and CDR2 are MNHNS and SASEGT. With 8 bases removed from V and 0 bases from J, the gap between germline ends came to 4 bases. This CDR3 comprises 11 residues. The CDR3 here is CASWVNTEAFF. CDR3 sequence (DNA): TGTGCCAGCTGGGTGAACACTGAAGCTTTCTTT.

Turning to this clonotype: It is likely a read error, because the conserved phenylalanine at the end of the CDR3 is missing. This chain links TRBV7-3 with TRBJ2-2; possibly TRBD2 for D (5 bases). The CDR3 runs to 14 residues. Germline V gene lookup returns CDR1 SGHTA and CDR2 FQGTGA. Trimming pared 3 bases from V and 2 bases from J, leaving 7 bases between. CDR3 residues: CASSLDSNTGELFL. CDR3 coding DNA: TGTGCCAGCAGCTTGGACTCCAACACCGGGGAGCTGTTTCTT.

The V call is TRBV27, the J call TRBJ2-3, with 14 bases matching TRBD2. CDR1 MNHEY and CDR2 SMNVEV come from the germline V gene (reference sequence). The V segment lost 5 bases and the J segment 6 bases; nucleotides outside the gene matches: 10. This CDR3 has 17 amino acids. The CDR3 loop is CASSARLAGGPGDTQYF. Here the CDR3 DNA reads TGTGCCAGCAGTGCCAGACTAGCGGGGGGGCCTGGTGATACGCAGTATTTT.

This sequence joins TRBV4-2 and TRBJ1-1; TRBD1 agrees at 8 bases. Trimming took 2 bases from V and 0 from J; bases not matched to a gene: 14. Germline CDR1 and CDR2: LGHNA and YNFKEQ. The CDR3 has 19 residues. The CDR3 protein is CASSQSPLYDRGMNTEAFF. The CDR3 nucleotides are TGTGCCAGCAGCCAATCTCCCCTTTATGACAGGGGCATGAACACTGAAGCTTTCTTT.

There are a few counts of this clonotype. This chain joins TRBV11-2 and TRBJ2-5; the match to TRBD1 covers 8 bases. This CDR3 comprises 15 residues. V trimming: 4 bases; J trimming: 4 bases; junction bases outside the gene matches: 8. Germline loops: CDR1 SGHAT, CDR2 FQNNGV. The CDR3 nucleotides are TGTGCCAGCAGCTCCAGAGACAGGGGCGTAGAGACCCAGTACTTC. This gives the protein CASSSRDRGVETQYF.

The chain carries TRBV15 and TRBJ2-4, with 15 bases aligning to TRBD2. Trimming took 5 bases from V and 1 from J; bases not matched to a gene: 9. Germline CDR1 LNHNV, CDR2 YYDKDF (reference sequence). CDR3 length equals 19 residues. The CDR3 is CATSAARTSGRAAKNIQYF. CDR3 DNA: TGTGCCACCAGCGCGGCGCGGACTAGCGGGAGGGCCGCCAAAAACATTCAGTACTTC.

This clonotype has more than one count but fewer than ten. This sequence joins TRBV6-5 and TRBJ2-6; 10 bases are a match to TRBD1. The germline V gene has CDR1 MNHEY and CDR2 SVGAGI. This CDR3 comprises 16 residues. V dropped 4 bases and J dropped 2; count of bases not matched to a gene: 2. Here the CDR3 reads CASSSGQGAGANVLTF. DNA of the CDR3: TGTGCCAGCAGTTCCGGACAGGGGGCTGGGGCCAACGTCCTGACTTTC.

This clonotype was seen a handful of times. The chain recombines TRBV15 with TRBJ2-5; 8 bases line up with TRBD1. CDR1 LNHNV and CDR2 YYDKDF come from the germline V gene (reference sequence). Trimming at V came to 2 bases and at J to 2 bases, leaving 10 bases not matched to a gene. The CDR3 loop spans 17 amino acids. The CDR3 here is CATSRRQGRLSQETQYF. The CDR3 DNA reads as TGTGCCACCAGCAGAAGACAGGGGCGACTGTCGCAAGAGACCCAGTACTTC.

The chain carries TRBV7-9 and TRBJ1-4; the D is unclear. CDR3 length: 13 residues. The V gene's germline CDR1 is SEHNR and CDR2 FQNEAQ (reference sequence). V lost 4 bases and J 10 bases, leaving 13 bases between the germline ends. The CDR3 spells CASSSYGGRKLFF. The CDR3 DNA reads TGTGCCAGCAGCTCATATGGAGGGAGAAAACTGTTTTTT. Complete variable domain (other parts from reference TRBV7-9 and TRBJ1-4): DTGVSQNPRHKITKRGQNVTFRCDPISEHNRLYWYRQTLGQGPEFLTYFQNEAQLEKSRLLSDRFSAERPKGSFSTLEIQRTEQGDSAMYLCASSSYGGRKLFFGSGTQLSVL.

This rearrangement joins TRBV20-1 to TRBJ2-5, with D tentatively TRBD1 (6 bases). The germline V and J ends were trimmed by 3 bases and 5 bases, with 10 bases remaining between them. Germline V gene lookup returns CDR1 DFQATT and CDR2 SNEGSKA (reference sequence). This CDR3 is 12 amino acids long. DNA of the CDR3: TGCAGTGCTAGCACCACAGGGGAGACCCAGTACTTC. Translating gives CSASTTGETQYF.

This clonotype was detected ten times or more. The V gene is TRBV27, the J gene TRBJ1-1; D is perhaps TRBD1 (5 bases). The V and J ends lost 0 bases and 7 bases respectively, with 15 bases between them. The CDR3 extends over 15 amino acids. CDR1 is MNHEY and CDR2 is SMNVEV in the germline V gene (reference sequence). The CDR3 bases are TGTGCCAGCAGTTTATCTGCCGACAGCTTTTTTGAAGCTTTCTTT. It is translated as CASSLSADSFFEAFF.

V usage is TRBV20-1 and J usage is TRBJ2-5; 11 nucleotides match TRBD1. Unmatched junction bases numbered 8, after V lost 6 bases and J lost 5 bases. The CDR3 has 14 amino acids. From germline, CDR1 is DFQATT and CDR2 SNEGSKA (reference sequence). CDR3 loop: CSAQTGTGGETQYF. As DNA, the CDR3 is TGCAGTGCCCAGACCGGGACAGGGGGGGAGACCCAGTACTTC.

This clonotype came up a few times. This CDR3 reads CASSQHAGAGRNTEAFF. Written as DNA, the CDR3 is TGTGCCAGCAGCCAACACGCGGGGGCAGGGCGGAACACTGAAGCTTTCTTT. The chain couples TRBV4-2 to TRBJ1-1; possible D gene TRBD1, 6 bases. This CDR3 comprises 17 residues. V lost 2 bases, J lost 1 base, and 17 bases lay in between. CDR1 and CDR2 from the germline V gene are LGHNA and YNFKEQ.